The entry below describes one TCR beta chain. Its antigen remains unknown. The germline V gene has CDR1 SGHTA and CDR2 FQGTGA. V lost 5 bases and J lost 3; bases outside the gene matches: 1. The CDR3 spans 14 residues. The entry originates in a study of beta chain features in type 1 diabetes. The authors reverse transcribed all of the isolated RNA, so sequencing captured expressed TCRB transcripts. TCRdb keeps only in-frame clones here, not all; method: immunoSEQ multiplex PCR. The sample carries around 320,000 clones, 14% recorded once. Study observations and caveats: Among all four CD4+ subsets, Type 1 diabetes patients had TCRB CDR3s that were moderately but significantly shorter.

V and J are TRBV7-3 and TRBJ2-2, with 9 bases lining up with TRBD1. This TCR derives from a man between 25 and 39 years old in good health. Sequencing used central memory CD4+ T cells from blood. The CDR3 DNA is TGTGCCAGCAGCCGGACAGGGGACACCGGGGAGCTGTTTTTT. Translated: CASSRTGDTGELFF.